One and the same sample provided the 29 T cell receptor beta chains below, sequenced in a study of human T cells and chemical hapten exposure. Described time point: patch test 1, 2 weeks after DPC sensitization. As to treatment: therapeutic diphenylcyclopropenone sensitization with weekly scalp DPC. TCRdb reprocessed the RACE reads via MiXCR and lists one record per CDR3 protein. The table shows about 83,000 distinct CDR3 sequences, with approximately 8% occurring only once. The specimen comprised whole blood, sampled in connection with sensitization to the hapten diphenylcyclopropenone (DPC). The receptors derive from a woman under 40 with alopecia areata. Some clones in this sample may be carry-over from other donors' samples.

The DNA of the CDR3 is TGTGCCAGCAGCCCTTCTGAGCCCGGGGAGCTGTTTTTT. Protein sequence: CASSPSEPGELFF. The chain employs TRBV9 and TRBJ2-2, with unresolved D. The V gene's germline CDR1 is SGDLS and CDR2 YYNGEE. CDR3 length: 13 amino acids. Deletions cut 4 bases from V and 6 bases from J, with 10 bases between.

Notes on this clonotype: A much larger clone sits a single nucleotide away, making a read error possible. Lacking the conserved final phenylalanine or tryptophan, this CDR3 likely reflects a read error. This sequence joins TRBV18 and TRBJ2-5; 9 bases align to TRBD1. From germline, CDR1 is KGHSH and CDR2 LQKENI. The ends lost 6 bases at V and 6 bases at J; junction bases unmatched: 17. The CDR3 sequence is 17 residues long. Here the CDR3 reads CASSKTPPGQGGQTQYS. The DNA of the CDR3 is TGTGCCAGCTCCAAAACGCCGCCGGGACAGGGAGGACAGACCCAGTACTCC.

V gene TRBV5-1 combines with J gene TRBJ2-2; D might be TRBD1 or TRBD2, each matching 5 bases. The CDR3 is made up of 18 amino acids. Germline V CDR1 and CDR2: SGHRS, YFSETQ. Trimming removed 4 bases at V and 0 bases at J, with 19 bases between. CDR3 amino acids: CASSLTGPYNSNTGELFF. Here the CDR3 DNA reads TGCGCCAGCAGCCTGACGGGACCCTACAACTCGAACACCGGGGAGCTGTTTTTT. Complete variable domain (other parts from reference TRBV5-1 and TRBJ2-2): KAGVTQTPRYLIKTRGQQVTLSCSPISGHRSVSWYQQTPGQGLQFLFEYFSETQRNKGNFPGRFSGRQFSNSRSEMNVSTLELGDSALYLCASSLTGPYNSNTGELFFGEGSRLTVL.

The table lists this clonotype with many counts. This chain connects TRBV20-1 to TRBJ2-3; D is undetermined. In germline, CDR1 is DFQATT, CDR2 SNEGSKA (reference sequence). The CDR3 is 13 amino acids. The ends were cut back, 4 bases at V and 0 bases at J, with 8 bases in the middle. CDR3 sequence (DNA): TGCAGTGCTACTATAGGGAGCACAGATACGCAGTATTTT. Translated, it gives CSATIGSTDTQYF.

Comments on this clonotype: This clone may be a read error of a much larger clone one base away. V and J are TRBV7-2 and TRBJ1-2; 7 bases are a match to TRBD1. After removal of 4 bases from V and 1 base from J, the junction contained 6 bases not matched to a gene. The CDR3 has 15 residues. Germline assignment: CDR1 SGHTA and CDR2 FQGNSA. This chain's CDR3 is CASSSDSGGNYGYTF. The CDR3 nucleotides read TGTGCCAGCAGCTCAGATTCAGGGGGTAACTATGGCTACACCTTC.

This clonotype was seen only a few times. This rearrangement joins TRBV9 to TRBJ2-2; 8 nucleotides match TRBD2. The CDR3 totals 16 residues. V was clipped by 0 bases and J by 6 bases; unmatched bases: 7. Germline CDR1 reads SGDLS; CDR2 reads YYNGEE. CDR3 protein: CASSVAGGGCPGELFF. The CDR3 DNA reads TGTGCCAGCAGCGTAGCGGGGGGGGGTTGCCCCGGGGAGCTGTTTTTT.

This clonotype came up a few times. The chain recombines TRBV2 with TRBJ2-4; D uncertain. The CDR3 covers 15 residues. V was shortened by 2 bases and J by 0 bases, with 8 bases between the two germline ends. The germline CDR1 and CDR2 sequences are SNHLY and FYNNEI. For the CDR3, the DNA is TGTGCCAGCAGTGAACAGCAACTAGCCAAAAACATTCAGTACTTC. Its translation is CASSEQQLAKNIQYF. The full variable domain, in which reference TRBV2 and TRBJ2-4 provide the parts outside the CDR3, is EPEVTQTPSHQVTQMGQEVILRCVPISNHLYFYWYRQILGQKVEFLVSFYNNEISEKSEIFDDQFSVERPDGSNFTLKIRSTKLEDSAMYFCASSEQQLAKNIQYFGAGTRLSVL.

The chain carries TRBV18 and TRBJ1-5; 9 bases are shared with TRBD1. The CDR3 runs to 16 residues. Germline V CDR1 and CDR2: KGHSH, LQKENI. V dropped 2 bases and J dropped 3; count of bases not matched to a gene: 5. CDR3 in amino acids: CASSPGTGPLNQPQHF. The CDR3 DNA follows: TGTGCCAGCTCACCAGGGACAGGGCCTCTCAATCAGCCCCAGCATTTT.

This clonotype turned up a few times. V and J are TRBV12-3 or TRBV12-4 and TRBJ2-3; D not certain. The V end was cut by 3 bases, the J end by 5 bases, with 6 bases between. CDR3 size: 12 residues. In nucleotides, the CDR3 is TGTGCCAGCAGTTTGGTGATAGATACGCAGTATTTT. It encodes CASSLVIDTQYF.

CDR3 bases: TGTGCCACCAGCAGAGGATTAGCGGGAACCTACAATGAGCAGTTCTTC. Protein: CATSRGLAGTYNEQFF. The chain uses TRBV15 and TRBJ2-1; 8 bases are a match to TRBD2. The J segment lost 2 bases and the V segment lost 1 base, leaving 4 bases of the junction unmatched. The CDR3 is made up of 16 amino acids. Germline CDR1 and CDR2: LNHNV and YYDKDF (reference sequence).

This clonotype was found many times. The CDR3 region is CASSLGQGDNQPQHF. The CDR3 region has the DNA TGCGCCAGCAGCTTGGGACAGGGGGACAATCAGCCCCAGCATTTT. This chain joins TRBV5-1 and TRBJ1-5, with 9 bases identical to TRBD1. CDR3 length: 15 amino acids. Per germline, CDR1 SGHRS and CDR2 YFSETQ. Losses at the gene ends were 0 bases for V and 3 bases for J; bases not matched to a gene: 1.

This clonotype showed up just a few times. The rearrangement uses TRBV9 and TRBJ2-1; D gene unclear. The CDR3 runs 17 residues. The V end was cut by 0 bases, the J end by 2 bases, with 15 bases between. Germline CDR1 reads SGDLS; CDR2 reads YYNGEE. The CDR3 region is CASSVEPRRVPYNEQFF. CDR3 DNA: TGTGCCAGCAGCGTAGAACCGAGAAGGGTACCCTACAATGAGCAGTTCTTC.

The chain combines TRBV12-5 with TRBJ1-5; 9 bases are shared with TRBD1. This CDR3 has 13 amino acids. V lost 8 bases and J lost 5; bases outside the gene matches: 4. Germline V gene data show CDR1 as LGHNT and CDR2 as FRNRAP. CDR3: CASRDRDYQPQHF. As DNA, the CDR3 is TGTGCTAGTCGGGACAGGGATTATCAGCCCCAGCATTTT.

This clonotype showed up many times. In nucleotides, the CDR3 is TGTGCCAGCAGATATGAACCCGGGCCTGTCACTGAAGCTTTCTTT. It specifies CASRYEPGPVTEAFF. The gene calls are TRBV11-2 and TRBJ1-1; D uncertain. V was pared by 6 bases and J by 4 bases, with 18 bases between. This CDR3 has 15 residues. Germline CDR1 is SGHAT and CDR2 is FQNNGV.

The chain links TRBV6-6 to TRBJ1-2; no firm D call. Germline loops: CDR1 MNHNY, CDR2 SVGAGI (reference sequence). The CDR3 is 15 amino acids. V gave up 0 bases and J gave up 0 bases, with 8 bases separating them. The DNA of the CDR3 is TGTGCCAGCAGTTACTCGGGCAGGACTAACTATGGCTACACCTTC. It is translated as CASSYSGRTNYGYTF.

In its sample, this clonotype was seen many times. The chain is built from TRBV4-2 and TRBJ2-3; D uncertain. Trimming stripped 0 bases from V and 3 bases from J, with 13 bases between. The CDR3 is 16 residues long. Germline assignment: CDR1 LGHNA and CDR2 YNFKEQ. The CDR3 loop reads CASSQETHIGTDTQYF. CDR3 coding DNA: TGTGCCAGCAGCCAAGAGACCCATATCGGTACAGATACGCAGTATTTT.

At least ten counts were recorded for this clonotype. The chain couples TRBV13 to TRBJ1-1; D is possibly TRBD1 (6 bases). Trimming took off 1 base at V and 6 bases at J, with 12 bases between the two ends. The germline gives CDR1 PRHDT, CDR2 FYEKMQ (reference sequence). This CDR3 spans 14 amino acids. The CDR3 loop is CASSLVQGRPEAFF. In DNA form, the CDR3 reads TGTGCCAGCAGCTTAGTCCAGGGGCGGCCTGAAGCTTTCTTT. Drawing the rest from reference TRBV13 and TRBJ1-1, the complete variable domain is AAGVIQSPRHLIKEKRETATLKCYPIPRHDTVYWYQQGPGQDPQFLISFYEKMQSDKGSIPDRFSAQQFSDYHSELNMSSLELGDSALYFCASSLVQGRPEAFFGQGTRLTVV.

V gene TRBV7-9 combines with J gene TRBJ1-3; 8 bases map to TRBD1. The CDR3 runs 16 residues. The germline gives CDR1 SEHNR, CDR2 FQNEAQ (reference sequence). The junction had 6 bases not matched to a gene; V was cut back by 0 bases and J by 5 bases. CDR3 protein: CASSLAGTGGRNTIYF. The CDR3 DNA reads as TGTGCCAGCAGCTTAGCAGGGACAGGTGGAAGAAACACCATATATTTT.

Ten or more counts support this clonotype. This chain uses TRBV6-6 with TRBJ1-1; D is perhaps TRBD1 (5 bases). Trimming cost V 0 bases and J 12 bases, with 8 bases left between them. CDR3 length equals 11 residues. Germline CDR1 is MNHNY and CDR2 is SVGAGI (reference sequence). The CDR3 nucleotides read TGTGCCAGCAGTTACTCTGGGACGACTTTCTTT. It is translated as CASSYSGTTFF.

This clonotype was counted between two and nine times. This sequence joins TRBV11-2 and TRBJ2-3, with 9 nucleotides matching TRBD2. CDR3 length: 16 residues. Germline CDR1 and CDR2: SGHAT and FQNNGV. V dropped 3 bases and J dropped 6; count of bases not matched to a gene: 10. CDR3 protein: CASSFRGGGAVDTQYF. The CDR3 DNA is TGTGCCAGCAGCTTTAGGGGCGGGGGGGCTGTCGATACGCAGTATTTT.

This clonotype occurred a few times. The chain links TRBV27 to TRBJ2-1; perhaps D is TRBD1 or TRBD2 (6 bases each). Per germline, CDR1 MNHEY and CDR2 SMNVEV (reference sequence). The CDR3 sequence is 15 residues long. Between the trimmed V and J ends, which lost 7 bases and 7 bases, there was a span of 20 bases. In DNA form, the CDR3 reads TGTGCCAGCACCCTGGCGAAGGGGGGCCGAAATGAGCAGTTCTTC. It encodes CASTLAKGGRNEQFF.

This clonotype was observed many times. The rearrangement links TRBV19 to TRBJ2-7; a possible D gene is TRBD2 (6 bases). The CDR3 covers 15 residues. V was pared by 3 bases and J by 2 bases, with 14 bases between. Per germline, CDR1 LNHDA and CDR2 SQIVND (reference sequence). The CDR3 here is CASSIAGGLPYEQYF. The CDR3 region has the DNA TGTGCCAGTAGTATCGCCGGGGGACTCCCCTACGAGCAGTACTTC.

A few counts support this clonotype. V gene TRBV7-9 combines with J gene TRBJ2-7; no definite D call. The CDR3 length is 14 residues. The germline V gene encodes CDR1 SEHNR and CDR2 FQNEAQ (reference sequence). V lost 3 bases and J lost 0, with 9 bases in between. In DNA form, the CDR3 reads TGTGCCAGCAGCTTGGGGATCCTCTCCTACGAGCAGTACTTC. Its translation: CASSLGILSYEQYF.

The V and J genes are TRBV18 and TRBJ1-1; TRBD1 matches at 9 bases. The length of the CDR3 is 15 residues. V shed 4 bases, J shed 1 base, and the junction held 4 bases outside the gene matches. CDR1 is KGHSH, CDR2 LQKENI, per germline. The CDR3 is CASSHRDRANTEAFF. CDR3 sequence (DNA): TGTGCCAGCTCACATCGGGACAGGGCGAACACTGAAGCTTTCTTT.

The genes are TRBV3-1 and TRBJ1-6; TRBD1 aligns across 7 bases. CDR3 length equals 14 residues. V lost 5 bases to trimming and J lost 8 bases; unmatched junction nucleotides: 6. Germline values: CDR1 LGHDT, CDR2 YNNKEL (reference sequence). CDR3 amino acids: CASSSGTEHSPLHF. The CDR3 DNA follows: TGTGCCAGCAGCTCCGGGACAGAACATTCACCCCTCCACTTT.

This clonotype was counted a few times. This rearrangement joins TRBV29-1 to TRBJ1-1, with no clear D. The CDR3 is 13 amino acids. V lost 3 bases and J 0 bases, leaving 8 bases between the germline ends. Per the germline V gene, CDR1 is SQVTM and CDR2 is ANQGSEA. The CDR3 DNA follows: TGCAGCGTTGAGCTTATCATGAACACTGAAGCTTTCTTT. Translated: CSVELIMNTEAFF.

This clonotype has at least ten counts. DNA for the CDR3: TGTGCCAGCAGTTTAGCGGGTCGCCTCACAGATACGCAGTATTTT. It codes for CASSLAGRLTDTQYF. The chain combines TRBV12-3 or TRBV12-4 with TRBJ2-3, with D unresolved. The V end was cut by 0 bases, the J end by 2 bases, with 9 bases between. The CDR3 runs to 15 residues.

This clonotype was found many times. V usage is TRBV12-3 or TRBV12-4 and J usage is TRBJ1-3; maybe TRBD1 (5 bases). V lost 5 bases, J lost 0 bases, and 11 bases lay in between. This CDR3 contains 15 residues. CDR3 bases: TGTGCCAGCAGTCGGGGGGTGAGCTCTGGAAACACCATATATTTT. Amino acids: CASSRGVSSGNTIYF.

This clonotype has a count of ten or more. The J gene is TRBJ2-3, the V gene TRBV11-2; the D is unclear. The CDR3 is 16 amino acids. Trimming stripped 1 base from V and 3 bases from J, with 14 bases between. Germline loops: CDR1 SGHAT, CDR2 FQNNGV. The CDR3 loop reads CASSLGLLEETDTQYF. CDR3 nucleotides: TGTGCCAGCAGCTTAGGGTTGCTAGAGGAGACAGATACGCAGTATTTT.